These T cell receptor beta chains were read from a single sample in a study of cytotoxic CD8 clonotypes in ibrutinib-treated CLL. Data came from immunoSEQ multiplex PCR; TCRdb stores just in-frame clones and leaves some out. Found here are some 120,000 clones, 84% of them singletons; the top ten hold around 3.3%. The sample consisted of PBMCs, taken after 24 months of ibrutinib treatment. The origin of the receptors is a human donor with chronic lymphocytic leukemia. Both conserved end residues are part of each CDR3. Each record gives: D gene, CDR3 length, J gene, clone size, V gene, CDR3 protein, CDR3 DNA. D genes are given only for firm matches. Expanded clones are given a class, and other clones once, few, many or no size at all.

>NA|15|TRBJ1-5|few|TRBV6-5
CASSSDGGPGQPQHF
TGTGCCAGCAGTTCTGACGGGGGGCCGGGTCAGCCCCAGCATTTT
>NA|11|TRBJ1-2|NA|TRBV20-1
CNARARYGYTF
TGCAATGCTAGAGCCCGCTATGGCTACACCTTC
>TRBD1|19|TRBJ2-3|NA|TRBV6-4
CASSLPGTGTGGSTDTQYF
TGTGCCAGCAGTCTTCCTGGGACCGGGACAGGGGGCAGCACAGATACGCAGTATTTT
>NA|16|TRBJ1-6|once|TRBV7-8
CASSLGDGGRYSPLHF
TGTGCCAGCAGCTTAGGTGACGGAGGAAGATATTCACCCCTCCACTTT
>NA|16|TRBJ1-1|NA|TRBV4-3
CASSQDPRRGGTEAFF
TGCGCCAGCAGCCAAGATCCTCGGCGAGGGGGCACTGAAGCTTTCTTT
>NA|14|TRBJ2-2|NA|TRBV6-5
CASSYNGDTGELFF
TGTGCCAGCAGTTACAATGGGGACACCGGGGAGCTGTTTTTT
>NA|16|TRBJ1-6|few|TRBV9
CASSRLPGQGGSPLHF
TGTGCCAGCAGCCGTCTACCGGGGCAGGGTGGCTCACCCCTCCACTTT
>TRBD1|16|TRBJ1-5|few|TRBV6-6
CASSSLDRGGGQPQHF
TGTGCCAGCAGTTCCCTGGACAGGGGAGGGGGTCAGCCCCAGCATTTT
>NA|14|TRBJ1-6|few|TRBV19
CASSMKGGNSPLHF
TGTGCCAGTAGTATGAAGGGTGGCAATTCACCCCTCCACTTT
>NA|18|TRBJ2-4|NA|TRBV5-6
CASSLRRLIALAKNIQYF
TGTGCCAGCAGCTTGCGGCGATTGATTGCCCTAGCCAAAAACATTCAGTACTTC
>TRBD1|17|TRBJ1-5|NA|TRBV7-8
CASREGQGARGDQPQHF
TGTGCCAGCAGAGAGGGACAGGGGGCGCGTGGGGATCAGCCCCAGCATTTT
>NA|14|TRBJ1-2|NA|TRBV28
CASSPPSTWYGYTF
TGTGCCAGCAGTCCCCCCTCGACATGGTATGGCTACACCTTC
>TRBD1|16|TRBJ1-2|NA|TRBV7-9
CASFSSPSTSRDRASF
TGTGCCAGCTTTAGTTCTCCCAGTACGTCAAGGGACAGGGCGAGCTTC
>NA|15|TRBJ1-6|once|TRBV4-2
CASSLVGGSNSPLHF
TGTGCCAGCAGCTTGGTTGGTGGGAGCAATTCACCCCTCCACTTT
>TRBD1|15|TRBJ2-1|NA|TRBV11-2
CASSVTGQGPNEQFF
TGTGCCAGCAGCGTTACCGGACAGGGCCCCAATGAGCAGTTCTTC
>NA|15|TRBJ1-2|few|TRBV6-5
CASSYAAGIVDGYTF
TGTGCCAGCAGTTATGCGGCAGGGATTGTCGATGGCTACACCTTC
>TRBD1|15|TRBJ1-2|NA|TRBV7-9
CASSFVKWDRWGYTF
TGTGCCAGCAGCTTTGTAAAGTGGGACAGGTGGGGCTACACCTTC
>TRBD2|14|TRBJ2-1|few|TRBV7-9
CASSLVRGEHEQFF
TGTGCCAGCAGCTTGGTTCGGGGGGAGCATGAGCAGTTCTTC
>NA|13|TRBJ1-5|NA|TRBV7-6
CASSLQGQQPQHF
TGTGCCAGCAGCTTACAAGGGCAGCAGCCCCAGCATTTT
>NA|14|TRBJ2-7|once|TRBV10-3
CAISELIQGYEQYF
TGTGCCATCAGTGAACTGATTCAGGGTTACGAGCAGTACTTC
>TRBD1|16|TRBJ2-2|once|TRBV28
CASSMTGTGLTGELFF
TGTGCCAGCAGTATGACCGGGACAGGGTTGACCGGGGAGCTGTTTTTT
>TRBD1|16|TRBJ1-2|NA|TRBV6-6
CASSHIGAEGAIGYTF
TGTGCCAGCTCTCACATCGGGGCCGAGGGGGCAATTGGCTACACCTTC
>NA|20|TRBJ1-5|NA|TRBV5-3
CARSLLGGFSGRTKNQPQHF
TGTGCCAGAAGCTTGCTAGGAGGTTTCTCGGGCCGTACCAAAAATCAGCCCCAGCATTTT
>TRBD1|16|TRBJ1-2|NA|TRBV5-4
CASSSRDRDPLYGYTF
TGTGCCAGCAGCTCCCGGGACAGGGATCCCCTATATGGCTACACCTTC
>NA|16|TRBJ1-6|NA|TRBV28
CASRVDSLSYNSPLHF
TGTGCCAGCAGGGTGGACAGTCTCTCCTATAATTCACCCCTCCACTTT
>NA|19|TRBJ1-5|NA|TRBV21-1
CASYYRDRTANLNNQPQHF
TGTGCCAGCTACTACCGGGACCGGACCGCAAACCTCAACAATCAGCCCCAGCATTTT
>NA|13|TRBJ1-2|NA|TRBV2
CASSPEGDYGYTF
TGTGCCAGCAGTCCTGAAGGGGACTATGGCTACACCTTC
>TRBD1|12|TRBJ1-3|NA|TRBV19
CASSGRDSLIYF
TGTGCCAGTAGTGGCCGGGACAGCCTCATATATTTT
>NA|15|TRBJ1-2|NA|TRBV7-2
CASSLHLSLNYGYTF
TGTGCCAGCAGCTTACATCTCAGCCTTAACTATGGCTACACCTTC